This T cell receptor beta chain derives from a study of blood T cell repertoires in COVID-19. Background on the study: COVID-19 samples collected from the United States, Italy and Spain covered acute and convalescent phases.

Using immunoSEQ multiplex PCR, the repertoire was profiled, and TCRdb retains in-frame clones only, with some absent. Here the sample spans 200,000 to 300,000 clones, nearly 85% being singletons. After removal of 5 bases from V and 8 bases from J, the junction contained 9 bases not matched to a gene. CDR1 and CDR2 (germline): SGHVS, FQNEAQ. This CDR3 has 14 amino acids. The chain recombines TRBV7-8 with TRBJ1-3, with TRBD1 matching over 7 bases. Sequencing was done on a sample of peripheral blood. The sequence came from a human donor in a cohort sampled during active COVID-19. The CDR3 DNA is TGTGCCAGCAGCCCCACATCAGGGGGATACACCATATATTTT. Amino acids: CASSPTSGGYTIYF.